This T cell receptor beta chain stems from a study of Ad26.COV2.S vaccination and SARS-CoV-2 variants. The treatment denotes: around 19 received Ad26.COV2.S at low or high dose, single or two shots; several received placebo; per-sample allocation not given. At day 63 after the first vaccine or placebo injection, samples were drawn. Aged 18-55 years, donor was enrolled in Boston in about 2020. Assay: immunoSEQ multiplex PCR; the TCRdb copy retains only in-frame clones and omits some. The top ten clones hold 3.4% of a sample with 300,000 to 400,000 clones, around 86% of them seen once. Germline assignment: CDR1 MDHEN and CDR2 SYDVKM. The CDR3 is made up of 12 amino acids. The germline V and J ends were trimmed by 11 bases and 4 bases, with 11 bases remaining between them.

The material sequenced was peripheral blood, taken in a trial of Ad26.COV2.S vaccine versus placebo. This TCR was sampled from a person aged 18-60 years who received the Ad26.COV2.S COVID-19 vaccine or a placebo. This chain links TRBV28 with TRBJ2-2; D gene uncertain. The CDR3 DNA reads as TGTGCCTACCGCCGGTTCACCGGGGAGCTGTTTTTT. Translation: CAYRRFTGELFF. Full variable domain (outside the CDR3, taken from reference TRBV28 and TRBJ2-2): DVKVTQSSRYLVKRTGEKVFLECVQDMDHENMFWYRQDPGLGLRLIYFSYDVKMKEKGDIPEGYSVSREKKERFSLILESASTNQTSMYLCAYRRFTGELFFGEGSRLTVL.